The 14 T cell receptor beta chains below all came from one sample that was sequenced in a study of blood T cell repertoires in COVID-19 (TCRdb year 2020). Libraries were constructed by the immunoSEQ multiplex PCR assay. TCRdb re-hosts the immuneACCESS table, in-frame sequences only. Its copies lack some clones; in the studies checked, an unresolved V gene accounts for under half of them, and the cause for the rest is not known. The sample includes approximately 170,000 clones, with 70% to 90% observed a single time. The ten largest clones add up to around 7.7% of the sample. Sequenced input: peripheral blood. These receptors all come from a man between 40 and 49 years old who had recovered from COVID-19.

This clone was counted only a few times. Other DNA sequences within the sample encode an identical CDR3. The V and J genes are TRBV18 and TRBJ2-7, with a weak D call TRBD1 (6 bases). Germline V lookup: CDR1 KGHSH, CDR2 LQKENI. V shed 2 bases and J shed 5 bases, with 7 bases lying between them. The CDR3 runs to 12 residues. The DNA for the CDR3 is TGTGCCAGCTCACCAAACAGGGACGAGCAGTACTTC. Its translation is CASSPNRDEQYF.

The CDR3 loop reads CASITRPGTALPYSTDTQYF. The CDR3 coding sequence is TGTGCCAGCATCACCCGCCCCGGGACAGCACTCCCCTATAGCACAGATACGCAGTATTTT. The V and J genes are TRBV11-3 and TRBJ2-3; TRBD1 matches at 7 bases. This CDR3 region has 20 residues. Germline trimming cut 7 bases from V and 0 bases from J; bases unmatched to any gene: 22. Germline V gene lookup returns CDR1 SGHNT and CDR2 YENEEA.

The chain uses TRBV28 and TRBJ2-7, with 7 bases fitting TRBD2. Germline V CDR1 and CDR2: MDHEN, SYDVKM. The CDR3 has 14 residues. The V segment lost 6 bases and the J segment 0 bases; nucleotides outside the gene matches: 5. The CDR3 is CASRASGNSYEQYF. Here the CDR3 DNA reads TGTGCCAGCAGGGCTAGCGGAAACTCCTACGAGCAGTACTTC.

V and J are TRBV18 and TRBJ2-3, with 12 bases identical to TRBD2. There are 17 residues in the CDR3. Looked up from germline, CDR1 is KGHSH and CDR2 is LQKENI. V was pared by 2 bases and J by 6 bases, with 9 bases of the junction left unmatched. CDR3 sequence (DNA): TGTGCCAGCTCACCAGGCACTAGCGGGGGGAGATCGGATACGCAGTATTTT. As protein: CASSPGTSGGRSDTQYF.

J is TRBJ2-3 and V is TRBV28, with 7 nucleotides matching TRBD1. Germline lookup yields CDR1 MDHEN and CDR2 SYDVKM. Trimming at V came to 5 bases and at J to 1 base, leaving 6 bases not matched to a gene. The CDR3 has 15 amino acids. Here the CDR3 DNA reads TGTGCCAGCAGTCCAACAGGGGTGGGCACAGATACGCAGTATTTT. Amino acid sequence: CASSPTGVGTDTQYF.

V usage is TRBV11-2 and J usage is TRBJ1-3, with TRBD1 as a possible D gene (6 bases). Germline V gives CDR1 SGHAT, CDR2 FQNNGV. This CDR3 region has 17 residues. The germline V and J ends were trimmed by 1 base and 2 bases, with 15 bases remaining between them. This chain's CDR3 is CASSLVGTLTTGNTIYF. For the CDR3, the DNA is TGTGCCAGCAGCTTAGTTGGGACACTGACAACTGGAAACACCATATATTTT.

The chain employs TRBV5-6 and TRBJ1-5; TRBD1 aligns across 7 bases. Trimming at V came to 4 bases and at J to 4 bases, leaving 8 bases not matched to a gene. The CDR3 is 15 residues long. The germline gives CDR1 SGHDT, CDR2 YYEEEE. The CDR3 protein is CASSLTTGRNQPQHF. CDR3 DNA: TGTGCCAGCAGCCTGACGACAGGGCGGAATCAGCCCCAGCATTTT.

The V gene is TRBV6-5, the J gene TRBJ2-7; 7 positions match TRBD2. Unmatched junction bases numbered 10, after V lost 6 bases and J lost 5 bases. From germline, CDR1 is MNHEY and CDR2 SVGAGI. The CDR3 totals 14 residues. This chain's CDR3 is CASRDLAVRDEQYF. Here the CDR3 DNA reads TGTGCCAGCAGGGACCTAGCGGTTCGGGACGAGCAGTACTTC.

The V call is TRBV19, the J call TRBJ2-5; perhaps TRBD2 as D (5 bases). The CDR3 runs to 14 residues. CDR1 LNHDA and CDR2 SQIVND come from the germline V gene (reference sequence). Between the trimmed V and J ends, which lost 1 base and 7 bases, there was a span of 13 bases. For the CDR3, the DNA is TGTGCCAGTAGTATAGCTGGAGGTCCGGGGACCCAGTACTTC. Translating it yields CASSIAGGPGTQYF. Together with reference TRBV19 and TRBJ2-5, the CDR3 gives the full variable domain: DGGITQSPKYLFRKEGQNVTLSCEQNLNHDAMYWYRQDPGQGLRLIYYSQIVNDFQKGDIAEGYSVSREKKESFPLTVTSAQKNPTAFYLCASSIAGGPGTQYFGPGTRLLVL.

The rearrangement links TRBV28 to TRBJ2-7, with D possibly TRBD1 on 7 matching bases. V gave up 7 bases and J gave up 4 bases, with 14 bases separating them. Germline V gene data show CDR1 as MDHEN and CDR2 as SYDVKM. The CDR3 contains 13 residues. DNA for the CDR3: TGTGCCAGCACACAGGGGCGGGATTACGAGCAGTACTTC. Amino acid sequence: CASTQGRDYEQYF.

V is TRBV7-9 and J is TRBJ2-2; perhaps TRBD1 as D (6 bases). Germline V lookup: CDR1 SEHNR, CDR2 FQNEAQ (reference sequence). Trimming cost V 0 bases and J 7 bases, with 9 bases left between them. The length of the CDR3 is 14 residues. The CDR3 spells CASSLAGGIGELFF. CDR3 in DNA: TGTGCCAGCAGCTTAGCAGGGGGTATCGGGGAGCTGTTTTTT.

The gene calls are TRBV19 and TRBJ2-1, with 9 bases matching TRBD1. Trimming cost V 7 bases and J 2 bases; bases outside gene matches: 3. The CDR3 runs 14 residues. Per germline, CDR1 LNHDA and CDR2 SQIVND (reference sequence). The CDR3 coding sequence is TGTGCCAGTAAGACAGGGGGACCCTACAATGAGCAGTTCTTC. This gives the protein CASKTGGPYNEQFF.

The chain is built from TRBV30 and TRBJ2-3; the match to TRBD1 covers 9 bases. V dropped 2 bases and J dropped 4; count of bases not matched to a gene: 4. This CDR3 is 14 amino acids long. Germline CDR1 GTSNPN, CDR2 SVGIG (reference sequence). The CDR3 region is CAWSIGTGSDTQYF. The DNA of the CDR3 is TGTGCCTGGAGTATCGGGACAGGGTCAGATACGCAGTATTTT.

This clone was detected only a few times. V is TRBV5-4 and J is TRBJ1-6, with D perhaps matching TRBD1 (5 bases). In germline, CDR1 is SGHNT, CDR2 YYREEE (reference sequence). Between the trimmed V and J ends, which lost 3 bases and 7 bases, there was a span of 17 bases. The CDR3 covers 16 residues. CDR3 sequence reads: CASSSNRQRSNSPLHF. The CDR3 region has the DNA TGTGCCAGCAGCTCGAACCGACAGCGAAGCAATTCACCCCTCCACTTT.